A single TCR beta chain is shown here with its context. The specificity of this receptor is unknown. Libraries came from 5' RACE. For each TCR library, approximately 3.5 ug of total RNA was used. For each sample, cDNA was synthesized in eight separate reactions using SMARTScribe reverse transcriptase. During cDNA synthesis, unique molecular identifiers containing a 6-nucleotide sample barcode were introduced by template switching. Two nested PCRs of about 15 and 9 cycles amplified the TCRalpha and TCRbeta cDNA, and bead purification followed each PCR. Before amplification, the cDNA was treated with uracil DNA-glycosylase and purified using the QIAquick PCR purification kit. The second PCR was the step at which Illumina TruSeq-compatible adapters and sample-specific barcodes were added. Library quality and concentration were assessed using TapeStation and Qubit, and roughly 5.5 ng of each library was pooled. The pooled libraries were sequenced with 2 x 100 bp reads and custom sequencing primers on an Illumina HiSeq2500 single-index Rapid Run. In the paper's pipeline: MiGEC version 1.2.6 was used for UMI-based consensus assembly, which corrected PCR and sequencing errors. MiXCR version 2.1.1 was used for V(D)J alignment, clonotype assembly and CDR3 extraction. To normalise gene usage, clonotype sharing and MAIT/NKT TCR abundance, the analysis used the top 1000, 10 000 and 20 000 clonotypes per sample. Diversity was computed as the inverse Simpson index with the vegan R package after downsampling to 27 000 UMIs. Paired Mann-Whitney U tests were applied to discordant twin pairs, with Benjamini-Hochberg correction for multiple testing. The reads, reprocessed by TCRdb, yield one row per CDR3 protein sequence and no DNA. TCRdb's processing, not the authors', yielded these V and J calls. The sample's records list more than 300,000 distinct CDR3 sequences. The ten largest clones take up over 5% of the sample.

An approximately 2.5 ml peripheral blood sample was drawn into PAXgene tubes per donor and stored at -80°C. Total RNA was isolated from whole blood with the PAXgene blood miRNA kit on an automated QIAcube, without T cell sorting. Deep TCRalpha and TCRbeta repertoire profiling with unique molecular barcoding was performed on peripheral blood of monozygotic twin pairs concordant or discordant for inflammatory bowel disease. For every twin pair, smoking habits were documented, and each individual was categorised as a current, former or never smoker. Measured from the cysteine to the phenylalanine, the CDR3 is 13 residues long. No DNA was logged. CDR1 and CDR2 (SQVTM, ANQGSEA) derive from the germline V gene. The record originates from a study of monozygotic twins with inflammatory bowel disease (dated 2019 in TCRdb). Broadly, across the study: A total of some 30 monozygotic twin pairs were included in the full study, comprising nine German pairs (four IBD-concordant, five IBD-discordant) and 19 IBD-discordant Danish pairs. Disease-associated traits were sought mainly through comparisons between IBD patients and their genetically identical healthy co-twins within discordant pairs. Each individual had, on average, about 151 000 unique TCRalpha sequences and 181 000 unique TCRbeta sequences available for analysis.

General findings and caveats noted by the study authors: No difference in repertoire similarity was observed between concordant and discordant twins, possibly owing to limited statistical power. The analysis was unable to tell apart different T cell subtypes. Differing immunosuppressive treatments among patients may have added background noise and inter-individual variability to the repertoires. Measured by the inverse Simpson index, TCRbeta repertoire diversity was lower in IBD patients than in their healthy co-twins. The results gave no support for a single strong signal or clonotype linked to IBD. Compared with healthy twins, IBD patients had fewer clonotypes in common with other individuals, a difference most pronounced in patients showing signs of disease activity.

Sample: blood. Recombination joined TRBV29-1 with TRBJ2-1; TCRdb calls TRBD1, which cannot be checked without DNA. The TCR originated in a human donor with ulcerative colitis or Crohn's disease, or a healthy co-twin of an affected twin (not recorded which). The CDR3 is CSVHPGQGREQFF.